These T cell receptor beta chains were read from a single sample in a study of blood T cell repertoires in COVID-19. The data were produced by immunoSEQ multiplex PCR, yet TCRdb's version contains in-frame clones alone and is incomplete. The sample has 63,000 or so clones; roughly 86% are singletons. Sequencing used peripheral blood. Source of these receptors: a man in his sixties or seventies with active COVID-19. CDR3s include the opening cysteine and the closing phenylalanine or tryptophan. A D gene is named only where the DNA matches it firmly. Clone size, where shown, is once, few, many, or a class for clones that have expanded.

length | D | J | size | V | DNA | CDR3
12 | NA | TRBJ1-1 | NA | TRBV14 | TGTGCCAGCAGCCAGGGGGGGCAGGTGGCTTTCTTT | CASSQGGQVAFF
13 | TRBD2 | TRBJ2-1 | NA | TRBV13 | TGTGCCAGCAGCCCACAGATAGCGGGGGGGCAGTTCTTC | CASSPQIAGGQFF
14 | TRBD2 | TRBJ2-7 | NA | TRBV7-2 | TGTGCCAGCAGCTCCCTAGCGGCACCCTACGAGCAGTACTTC | CASSSLAAPYEQYF
16 | NA | TRBJ2-2 | NA | TRBV4-3 | TGCGCCAGCAGCCAAGATCGGGGAGCAAACACCGGGGAGCTGTTTTTT | CASSQDRGANTGELFF
15 | NA | TRBJ2-5 | once | TRBV5-1 | TGCGCCAGCAGCTCCCAACGAGGTATCGGGGAGACCCAGTACTTC | CASSSQRGIGETQYF
13 | NA | TRBJ2-7 | few | TRBV10-3 | TGTGCCGCCGCCGGGGGACAGTCCTACGAGCAGTACTTC | CAAAGGQSYEQYF
15 | NA | TRBJ2-1 | NA | TRBV6-6 | TGTGCCAGCAGTCGGGGGACTCTCTCCTACAATGAGCAGTTCTTC | CASSRGTLSYNEQFF
14 | NA | TRBJ1-5 | NA | TRBV6-6 | TGTGCCAGCAGTTACGGGGCCGGATTTCAGCCCCAGCATTTT | CASSYGAGFQPQHF
12 | NA | TRBJ2-3 | NA | TRBV30 | TGTGCCTGCAGAGGCAGCACAGATACGCAGTATTTT | CACRGSTDTQYF
14 | NA | TRBJ1-2 | NA | TRBV3-1/TRBV3-2 | TGTGCCAGCAGCCAGGGTAGCCGGGACTATGGCTACACCTTC | CASSQGSRDYGYTF
11 | NA | TRBJ1-3 | NA | TRBV12-5 | TGTGCTAGTGTTCTCGGAAACACCATATATTTT | CASVLGNTIYF
15 | TRBD1 | TRBJ2-2 | NA | TRBV3-1/TRBV3-2 | TGTGCCAGCAGCGATTGGACAGGGGGGACCGGGGAGCTGTTTTTT | CASSDWTGGTGELFF
15 | TRBD2 | TRBJ2-3 | NA | TRBV6-2/TRBV6-3 | TGTGCCAGCAGTTACTCGAACGGGAGGACAGATACGCAGTATTTT | CASSYSNGRTDTQYF
13 | NA | TRBJ2-2 | NA | TRBV18 | TGTGCCAGCTCACCCAGAAACGGGGGGGAGCTGTTTTTT | CASSPRNGGELFF
17 | NA | TRBJ2-6 | NA | TRBV10-3 | TGTGCCATCAGTGCCAGACAGGTACGGTCTGGGGCCAACGTCCTGACTTTC | CAISARQVRSGANVLTF
14 | NA | TRBJ1-1 | once | TRBV7-9 | TGTGCCAGCAGCCCCCGGCGGGCGGGGACTGAAGCTTTCTTT | CASSPRRAGTEAFF
14 | NA | TRBJ2-1 | NA | TRBV9 | TGTGCCAGCAGCGCCCCGGGGTTGGACAATGAGCAGTTCTTC | CASSAPGLDNEQFF
14 | TRBD2 | TRBJ2-1 | NA | TRBV3-1/TRBV3-2 | TGTGCCAGCAGCCAAGGGACTAGGCACAATGAGCAGTTCTTC | CASSQGTRHNEQFF
17 | TRBD1 | TRBJ1-3 | NA | TRBV15 | TGTGCCACCAGCAGAGGTGGACAGGGGGCGGCTGGAAACACCATATATTTT | CATSRGGQGAAGNTIYF
14 | NA | TRBJ2-3 | NA | TRBV9 | TGTGCCAGCAGCGTAGGGGGCACCCCGGATACGCAGTATTTT | CASSVGGTPDTQYF
15 | NA | TRBJ2-2 | NA | TRBV9 | TGTGCCAGCAGCCCTCCCGGCAGGGGCACCGGGGAGCTGTTTTTT | CASSPPGRGTGELFF
14 | TRBD1 | TRBJ1-1 | NA | TRBV30 | TGTGCCTGGAACCCCGGACAGGGAACCACTGAAGCTTTCTTT | CAWNPGQGTTEAFF
13 | NA | TRBJ1-2 | NA | TRBV18 | TGTGCCAGCTCAGACACAGCTAACTATGGCTACACCTTC | CASSDTANYGYTF
13 | NA | TRBJ1-2 | NA | TRBV11-1 | TGTGCCAGCAGCCCGGGCCAAGCGGGGGGCTACACCTTC | CASSPGQAGGYTF
12 | NA | TRBJ1-1 | NA | TRBV11-1 | TGTGCCAGCAGCTTAGGAGCGGGTGAAGCTTTCTTT | CASSLGAGEAFF
16 | TRBD2 | TRBJ2-7 | NA | TRBV18 | TGTGCCAGCTCACCCTCCCGGGGGGGAAGCTCCTACGAGCAGTACTTC | CASSPSRGGSSYEQYF
15 | TRBD2 | TRBJ2-7 | NA | TRBV7-6 | TGTGCCAGCAGCTTACCCCCGGGGGGGGCGGGGGAGCAGTACTTC | CASSLPPGGAGEQYF
14 | NA | TRBJ2-1 | NA | TRBV6-4 | TGTGCCAGCAGCCCCGAGACACTCTACAATGAGCAGTTCTTC | CASSPETLYNEQFF
19 | TRBD2 | TRBJ2-7 | NA | TRBV4-2 | TGTGCCAGCAGCGGAGGTCGCGGACTAGCGGACCCCTCGGGGTACGAGCAGTACTTC | CASSGGRGLADPSGYEQYF
15 | NA | TRBJ1-4 | NA | TRBV11-3 | TGTGCCAGCAGCTTAGTCTCTGCAACTAATGAAAAACTGTTTTTT | CASSLVSATNEKLFF
13 | TRBD1 | TRBJ1-1 | once | TRBV11-3 | TGTGCCAGCGGGGACAGGCGGCGCACTGAAGCTTTCTTT | CASGDRRRTEAFF
11 | NA | TRBJ2-3 | NA | TRBV20-1 | TGCAGTGCCACGGGGGCAGATACGCAGTATTTT | CSATGADTQYF
16 | TRBD2 | TRBJ2-3 | NA | TRBV4-3 | TGCGCCAGCAGCCAAGATGGTAGCGGGAGTTCAGATACGCAGTATTTT | CASSQDGSGSSDTQYF
16 | TRBD1 | TRBJ2-5 | few | TRBV15 | TGTGCCACCAGCGGCCAGACAGGGGGCTCGGGGGAGACCCAGTACTTC | CATSGQTGGSGETQYF
17 | NA | TRBJ2-1 | NA | TRBV19 | TGTGCCAGTAGTATCGGAAGGCCGGGAGCGGGCCCCAATGAGCAGTTCTTC | CASSIGRPGAGPNEQFF
16 | NA | TRBJ2-3 | NA | TRBV19 | TGTGCCAGTAGTCCCCACCGCGCGGAAGGGGGAGATACGCAGTATTTT | CASSPHRAEGGDTQYF
14 | TRBD1 | TRBJ1-2 | NA | TRBV6-5 | TGTGCCAGCAGGAGGGACAGAGATATCTATGGCTACACCTTC | CASRRDRDIYGYTF
15 | NA | TRBJ1-1 | NA | TRBV7-2 | TGTGCCAGCAGCCTAGAGGGGATTTCCGGGGGTCGGGCTTTCTTT | CASSLEGISGGRAFF
19 | TRBD2 | TRBJ2-3 | NA | TRBV19 | TGTGCCAGTAGTATCGGGGGACTAGCGGGAGGGCCCCGCCCAGATACGCAGTATTTT | CASSIGGLAGGPRPDTQYF
16 | NA | TRBJ2-6 | NA | TRBV19 | TGTGCCAGTAGTACACCAACAGGGTCTGGGGCCAACGTCCTGACTTTC | CASSTPTGSGANVLTF
13 | NA | TRBJ2-7 | NA | TRBV6-4 | TGTGCCAGCAGTGGGTCAGCGTTTGGGGAGCAGTACTTC | CASSGSAFGEQYF
16 | TRBD2 | TRBJ2-3 | NA | TRBV5-1 | TGCGCCAGCAGCTTGGTGGCTAGCGGGGGCACAGATACGCAGTATTTT | CASSLVASGGTDTQYF
15 | NA | TRBJ1-3 | NA | TRBV15 | TGTGCCACCAGCAGAGGGGGAGTTTCTGGAAACACCATATATTTT | CATSRGGVSGNTIYF
15 | NA | TRBJ2-2 | NA | TRBV11-2 | TGTGCCAGCAGCTATACAGGGTGGGTCGCCGGGGAGCTGTTTTTT | CASSYTGWVAGELFF
15 | TRBD1 | TRBJ1-1 | NA | TRBV5-4 | TGTGCCAGCAGCCGGCCCGGGCAGGGGGCCACTGAAGCTTTCTTT | CASSRPGQGATEAFF
16 | NA | TRBJ2-6 | once | TRBV7-6 | TGTGCCAGCAGCGACCCACAGGGCTCTGGGGCCAACGTCCTGACTTTC | CASSDPQGSGANVLTF
14 | NA | TRBJ1-2 | few | TRBV3-1/TRBV3-2 | TGTGCCAGCAGCCAACGACAGTGGACCTATGGCTACACCTTC | CASSQRQWTYGYTF
12 | NA | TRBJ2-1 | NA | TRBV29-1 | TGCAGCGTTGTGGGCCCTCGGAAAGGGAGGTTCTTC | CSVVGPRKGRFF
15 | TRBD2 | TRBJ2-1 | NA | TRBV6-4 | TGTGCCAGCAGGCCCCTAGCGGGAGGGCCTGGGGAGCAGTTCTTC | CASRPLAGGPGEQFF
17 | TRBD2 | TRBJ2-5 | NA | TRBV19 | TGTGCCAGTAGTATAGTCGGGGGGACTAGCGGGAGGGAGACCCAGTACTTC | CASSIVGGTSGRETQYF
14 | NA | TRBJ1-1 | NA | TRBV6-2/TRBV6-3 | TGTGCCAGCAGTCCCCGCGGGGGGGACACTGAAGCTTTCTTT | CASSPRGGDTEAFF
16 | NA | TRBJ1-2 | NA | TRBV19 | TGTGCCAGTTTTGGTGTTCGTGGGGCAGCTAACTATGGCTACACCTTC | CASFGVRGAANYGYTF
15 | TRBD2 | TRBJ2-3 | NA | TRBV27 | TGTGCCAGCAGCCCGAGGGCGGGAGTGGCAGATACGCAGTATTTT | CASSPRAGVADTQYF
15 | TRBD1 | TRBJ1-2 | NA | TRBV6-5 | TGTGCCAGCACCACGGGACAGTTTCCTAACTATGGCTACACCTTC | CASTTGQFPNYGYTF
19 | TRBD1 | TRBJ1-2 | NA | TRBV18 | TGTGCCAGCTCACCATCGGGGAGGACAGGGGGCGCATCTAACTATGGCTACACCTTC | CASSPSGRTGGASNYGYTF